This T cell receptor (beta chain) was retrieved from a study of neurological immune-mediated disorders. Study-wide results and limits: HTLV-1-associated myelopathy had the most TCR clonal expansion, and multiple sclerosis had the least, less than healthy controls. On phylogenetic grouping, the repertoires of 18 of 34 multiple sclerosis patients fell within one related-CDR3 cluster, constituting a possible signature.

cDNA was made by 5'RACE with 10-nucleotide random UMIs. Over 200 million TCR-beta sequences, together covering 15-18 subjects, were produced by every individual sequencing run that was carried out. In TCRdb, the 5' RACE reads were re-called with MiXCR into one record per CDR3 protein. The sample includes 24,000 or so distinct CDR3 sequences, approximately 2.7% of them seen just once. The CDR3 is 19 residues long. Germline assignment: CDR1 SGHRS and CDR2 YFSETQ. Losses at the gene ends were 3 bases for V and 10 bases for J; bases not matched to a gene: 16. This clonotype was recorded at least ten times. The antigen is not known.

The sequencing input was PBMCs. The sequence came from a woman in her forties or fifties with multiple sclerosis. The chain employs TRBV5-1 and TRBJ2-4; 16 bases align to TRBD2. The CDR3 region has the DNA TGCGCCAGCAGCTACGCTCCGGGACTAGCGGGAGGGTCCGTTGGGATTCAGTACTTC. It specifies CASSYAPGLAGGSVGIQYF.